This T cell receptor (beta chain) stems from a study of control samples from healthy donors and cancer patients. Method: immunoSEQ multiplex PCR; TCRdb's copy keeps in-frame clones and lacks some. Here the sample spans about 150,000 clones, 90% to 95% being singletons. CDR1 and CDR2 (germline): SGHNT, YYREEE (reference sequence). The CDR3 has 14 residues. V was clipped by 4 bases and J by 5 bases, with 13 bases between them. The genes are TRBV5-4 and TRBJ2-4; D might be TRBD1 (6 bases). Sequenced material: blood. The sequence derives from a man aged 18 to 29 in good health. CDR3 in amino acids: CASSVQGSQNIQYF. CDR3 sequence (DNA): TGTGCCAGCAGCGTACAGGGATCGCAAAACATTCAGTACTTC.